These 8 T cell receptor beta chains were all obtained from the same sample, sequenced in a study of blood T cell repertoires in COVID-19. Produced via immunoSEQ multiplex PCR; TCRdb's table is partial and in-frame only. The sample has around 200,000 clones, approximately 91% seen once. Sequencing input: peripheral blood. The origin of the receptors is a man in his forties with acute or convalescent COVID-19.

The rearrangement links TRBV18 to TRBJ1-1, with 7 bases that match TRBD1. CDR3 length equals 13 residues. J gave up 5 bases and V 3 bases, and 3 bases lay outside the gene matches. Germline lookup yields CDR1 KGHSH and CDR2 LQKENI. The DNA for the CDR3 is TGTGCCAGCTCACCGACAGGGTTAACTGAAGCTTTCTTT. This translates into CASSPTGLTEAFF.

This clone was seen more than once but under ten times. The CDR3 coding sequence is TGTGCCAGCAGCCCGGGGACAGGGGAGAATCAGCCCCAGCATTTT. It yields the protein CASSPGTGENQPQHF. V usage is TRBV5-6 and J usage is TRBJ1-5; 10 positions match TRBD1. This CDR3 region has 15 residues. CDR1 is SGHDT and CDR2 is YYEEEE in the germline V gene. V was pared by 4 bases and J by 4 bases, with 5 bases of the junction left unmatched.

DNA of the CDR3: TGTGCCAGCAGCACCGGACAGGCGAACACTGAAGCTTTCTTT. As protein: CASSTGQANTEAFF. The chain links TRBV5-6 to TRBJ1-1, with 7 bases fitting TRBD1. CDR3 length equals 14 residues. Germline loops: CDR1 SGHDT, CDR2 YYEEEE. Germline trimming cut 4 bases from V and 1 base from J; bases unmatched to any gene: 4.

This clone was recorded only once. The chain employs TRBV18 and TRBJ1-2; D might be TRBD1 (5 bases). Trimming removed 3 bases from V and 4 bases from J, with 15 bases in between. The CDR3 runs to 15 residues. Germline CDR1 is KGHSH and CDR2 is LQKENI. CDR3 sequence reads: CASSPQGSWSYGYTF. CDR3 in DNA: TGTGCCAGCTCACCCCAGGGATCATGGTCCTATGGCTACACCTTC.

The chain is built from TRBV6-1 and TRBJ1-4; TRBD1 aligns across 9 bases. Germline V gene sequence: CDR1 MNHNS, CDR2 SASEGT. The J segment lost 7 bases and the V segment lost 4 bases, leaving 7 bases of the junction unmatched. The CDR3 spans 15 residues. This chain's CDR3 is CASSAPGQGIEKLFF. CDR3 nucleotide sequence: TGTGCCAGCAGTGCTCCGGGACAGGGCATTGAAAAACTGTTTTTT.

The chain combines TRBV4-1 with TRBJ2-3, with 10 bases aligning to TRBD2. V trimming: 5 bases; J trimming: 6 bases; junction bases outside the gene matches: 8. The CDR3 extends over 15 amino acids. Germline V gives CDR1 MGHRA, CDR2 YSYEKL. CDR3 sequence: CASSVGSSGGDTQYF. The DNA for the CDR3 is TGCGCCAGCAGCGTCGGGAGTAGCGGGGGGGATACGCAGTATTTT.

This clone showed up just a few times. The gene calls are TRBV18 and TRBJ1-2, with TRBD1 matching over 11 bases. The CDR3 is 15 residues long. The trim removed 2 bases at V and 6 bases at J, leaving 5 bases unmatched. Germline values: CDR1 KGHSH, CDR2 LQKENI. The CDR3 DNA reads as TGTGCCAGCTCACCAACAACGGACAGGGGGCATGGCTACACCTTC. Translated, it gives CASSPTTDRGHGYTF. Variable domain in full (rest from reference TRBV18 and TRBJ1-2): NAGVMQNPRHLVRRRGQEARLRCSPMKGHSHVYWYRQLPEEGLKFMVYLQKENIIDESGMPKERFSAEFPKEGPSILRIQQVVRGDSAAYFCASSPTTDRGHGYTFGSGTRLTVV.

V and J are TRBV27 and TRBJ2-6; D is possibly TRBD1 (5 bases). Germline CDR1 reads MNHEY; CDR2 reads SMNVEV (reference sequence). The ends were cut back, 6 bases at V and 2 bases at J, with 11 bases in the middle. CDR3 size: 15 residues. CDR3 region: CASSPGIPGANVLTF. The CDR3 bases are TGTGCCAGCAGCCCAGGGATCCCTGGGGCCAACGTCCTGACTTTC.